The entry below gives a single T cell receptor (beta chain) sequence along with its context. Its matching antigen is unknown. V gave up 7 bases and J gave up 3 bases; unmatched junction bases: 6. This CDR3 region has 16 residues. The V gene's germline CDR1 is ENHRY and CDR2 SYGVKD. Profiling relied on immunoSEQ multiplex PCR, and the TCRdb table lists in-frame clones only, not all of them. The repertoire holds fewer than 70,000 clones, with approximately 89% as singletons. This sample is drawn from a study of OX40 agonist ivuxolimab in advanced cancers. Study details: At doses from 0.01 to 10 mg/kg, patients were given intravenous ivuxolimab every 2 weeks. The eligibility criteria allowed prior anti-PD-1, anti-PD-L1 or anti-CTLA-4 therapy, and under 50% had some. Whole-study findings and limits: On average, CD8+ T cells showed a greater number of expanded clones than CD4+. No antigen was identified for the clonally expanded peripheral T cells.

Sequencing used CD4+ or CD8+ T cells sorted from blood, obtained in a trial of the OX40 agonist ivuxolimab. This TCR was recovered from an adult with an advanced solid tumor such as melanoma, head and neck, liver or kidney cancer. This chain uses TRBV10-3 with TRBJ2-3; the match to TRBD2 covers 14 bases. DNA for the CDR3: TGTGCCATCACTGGGACTAGCGGGAGTTCGACAGATACGCAGTATTTT. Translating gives CAITGTSGSSTDTQYF.